This T cell receptor (beta chain) was identified in a study of shared clonotypes between healthy human individuals. Some clones are missing from TCRdb's copy, which holds only in-frame ones; the method was immunoSEQ multiplex PCR. The repertoire consists of approximately 2,000,000 clones, with less than 95% occurring once and the leading ten covering approximately 0.4%. CD4+ cells were split into CD45RA+ naive and CD45RA-negative memory subsets. V was clipped by 2 bases and J by 8 bases, with 18 bases between them. This CDR3 spans 15 amino acids. Germline V gene sequence: CDR1 MNHNS, CDR2 SASEGT. V usage is TRBV6-1 and J usage is TRBJ2-5; possible D gene TRBD1, 5 bases. This TCR came from a man aged 18 to 30 in good health. Some clones in this sample may be carry-over from other donors' samples. Input material: naive CD4+ T cells from PBMCs. Stated subset: CD45RA+ positively selected. The CDR3 sequence is CASSESWAGKVTQYF. CDR3 nucleotides: TGTGCCAGCAGTGAATCCTGGGCAGGGAAGGTAACCCAGTACTTC.